This TCR beta chain was sequenced during a study of blood T cell repertoires in COVID-19. Study in general: The origin of the acute and convalescent COVID-19 samples was the United States, Italy and Spain. T cells, B-cell-depleted T cells, or PBMCs provided the cDNA or gDNA that served as material.

Authors' methods: Nucleated cell number was recorded as an estimate derived from reference gene primer amplification. Clones were sequenced by immunoSEQ multiplex PCR, and TCRdb holds only the in-frame ones, with some missing. The DNA was the basis for D and trimming; V, J and clone size are from that table. The sample carries some 80,000 clones, around four fifths recorded once. The V and J ends lost 4 bases and 0 bases respectively, with 13 bases between them. Germline V lookup: CDR1 MNHEY, CDR2 SMNVEV (reference sequence). This CDR3 has 16 amino acids. The chain combines TRBV27 with TRBJ1-3, with D perhaps matching TRBD1 (6 bases). Sequences were obtained from peripheral blood. The receptor was derived from a man aged 55 to 70 with COVID-19, enrolled during active disease. The CDR3: CASSSQWTASGNTIYF. The CDR3 region has the DNA TGTGCCAGCAGTTCACAATGGACAGCCTCTGGAAACACCATATATTTT.